These T cell receptor beta chains were read from a single sample in a study of post-analysis software for immune sequencing data. TCRdb processed the PCR reads anew with MiXCR; each CDR3 protein has one entry. Of over 700,000 distinct CDR3 sequences listed, around 27% are singletons. Sequencing was performed on blood. The source of these receptors is a girl aged 5-17 years with multiple sclerosis. CDR3s include the opening cysteine and the closing phenylalanine or tryptophan. Each record gives: CDR3 DNA, CDR3 protein, J gene, clone size, V gene, D gene. The D gene is left open where the match is weak. Clone size is not always given. Where it is, it says once, few, many or a class for expanded clones.

TGTGCCAGCAGTTCCCGACGGACAGGGTGGGTGTGGCAGTACTTC	CASSSRRTGWVWQYF	TRBJ2-5	-	TRBV6-5	TRBD1
TGCGCCAGCAGAGCCGACAGAGCCACTGAAGCTTTCTTT	CASRADRATEAFF	TRBJ1-1	-	TRBV5-1	-
TGTGCCAGCAGCTTAGGGGTCGGGTATAATTCACCCCTCCACTTT	CASSLGVGYNSPLHF	TRBJ1-6	-	TRBV7-6	-
TGTGCCAGCACCCCTGCGGGGGCATCGAATGAGCAGTTCTTC	CASTPAGASNEQFF	TRBJ2-1	-	TRBV28	-
TGTGCCAGCAGCTTTACGACAGGCGCAGATACGCAGTATTTT	CASSFTTGADTQYF	TRBJ2-3	-	TRBV7-9	-
TGTGCCAGCAGTGACGGCAGGTTGTACTTC	CASSDGRLYF	TRBJ2-4	-	TRBV2	-
TGCAGTGCTAGAGATGGGGGGAGGGGAACCTACAATGAGCAGTTCTTC	CSARDGGRGTYNEQFF	TRBJ2-1	-	TRBV20-1	TRBD2
TGCAGCGTTGTGGGAGCGGCCGGAGGTTTCTACAATGAGCAGTTCTTC	CSVVGAAGGFYNEQFF	TRBJ2-1	-	TRBV29-1	-
TGTGCCAGCAGCTTAACAGTACAGGGCTCCTACAATGAGCAGTTCTTC	CASSLTVQGSYNEQFF	TRBJ2-1	few	TRBV11-2	-
TGCGCCAGCAGCCAAGTGTTCAGGACTAGCGTCACAGATACGCAGTATTTT	CASSQVFRTSVTDTQYF	TRBJ2-3	-	TRBV4-3	TRBD2